A selection of T cell receptor beta chains follows, all from one sample in a study of blood T cell repertoires in COVID-19. Assay used: immunoSEQ multiplex PCR; TCRdb lists only in-frame clones, some missing. This sample has 200,000 or so clones, with roughly 80% found just once. The material sequenced was peripheral blood. These receptor sequences come from a woman aged 80 or older with COVID-19, enrolled during active disease. Both conserved end residues are trimmed from each CDR3.

v_gene	j_gene	len	CDR3aa
TRBV5-1	TRBJ2-7	10	ASSLGGDEQY
TRBV18	TRBJ2-3	12	ASSPLAGTDTQY
TRBV7-2	TRBJ2-1	14	ASSWSWTKLYNEQF
TRBV14	TRBJ1-1	11	ASSQVRGTEAF
TRBV29-1	TRBJ1-2	11	SAELLTGVGYT
TRBV10-3	TRBJ1-5	14	AISDPTGRSNQPQH
TRBV7-8	TRBJ2-2	14	ASSLAPSFLGGELF
TRBV5-1	TRBJ1-1	11	ASSSGQTTEAF
TRBV28	TRBJ2-3	12	ASKTGGPTDTQY
TRBV7-9	TRBJ1-6	13	ASRRTGTYNSPLH
TRBV5-1	TRBJ2-1	13	ASSLGGSSYNEQF
TRBV18	TRBJ2-1	15	ASSPPRGSGSFNEQF
TRBV19	TRBJ2-3	13	ASSIGQISTDTQY
TRBV18	TRBJ2-7	13	ASSPQAGGAYEQY
TRBV6-1	TRBJ2-7	14	ASSERPGLVIVEQY
TRBV5-1	TRBJ2-2	14	ASSLGTSGLSGELF
TRBV18	TRBJ2-1	15	ASSLLVGPSSYNEQF
TRBV2	TRBJ1-2	13	ASTPPGTPNYGYT
TRBV7-8	TRBJ2-1	13	ASSPFEGVALEQF
TRBV19	TRBJ1-2	12	ASSITGGLYGYT
TRBV9	TRBJ2-7	11	ASSAGQTYEQY
TRBV5-1	TRBJ1-1	12	ASTYFSGTAEAF
TRBV11-3	TRBJ2-1	11	ASSLAGVNEQF
TRBV5-1	TRBJ2-5	11	ASSLGLLETQY
TRBV9	TRBJ1-4	16	ASSARGGRQPRNEKLF
TRBV7-9	TRBJ2-7	13	ASSPYSDTAYEQY
TRBV29-1	TRBJ2-7	11	SAGQGGPYEQY
TRBV3-1/TRBV3-2	TRBJ1-5	11	ASSYQAGQPQH
TRBV7-2	TRBJ2-3	12	ASSLAHSTDTQY
TRBV29-1	TRBJ2-5	12	SVDGIQEQETQY
TRBV15	TRBJ2-1	13	ATSSSSGRANEQF
TRBV15	TRBJ1-4	13	ATSNTGASNEKLF
TRBV5-6	TRBJ2-1	12	ASSSPGTSVEQF
TRBV7-9	TRBJ2-7	12	ASSFGGYHYEQY
TRBV18	TRBJ2-2	14	ASSPGTGGYTGELF
TRBV19	TRBJ2-1	12	ASSMGGGLSEQF
TRBV7-8	TRBJ2-7	11	ASSLGRIYEQY
TRBV9	TRBJ2-2	16	ASSVATLAGGPDGELF
TRBV19	TRBJ1-5	15	ASSMTLGVRGRQPQH
TRBV7-3	TRBJ2-6	16	ASSPRSGGSSGANVLT
TRBV5-1	TRBJ2-7	11	ASSLTPLYEQY
TRBV4-3	TRBJ1-1	12	ASSSRGGGTEAF
TRBV5-4	TRBJ1-2	12	ASSQPTGGYGYT
TRBV28	TRBJ2-1	10	ASSLPPGEQF
TRBV20-1	TRBJ2-7	12	SASYRGFSYEQY
TRBV29-1	TRBJ2-5	9	SVRVQETQY
TRBV6-2/TRBV6-3	TRBJ2-2	15	ASSFPGGQGRTGELF
TRBV7-9	TRBJ2-1	14	ASSRLPGLEGGEQF
TRBV9	TRBJ2-7	15	ASSVASWPEGGYEQY
TRBV5-1	TRBJ1-4	12	ASNPTGRNEKLF
TRBV19	TRBJ2-2	15	ASTIPTGGAGTGELF
TRBV29-1	TRBJ2-1	13	SVGGIAGPSNEQF
TRBV6-1	TRBJ1-2	12	ASSDPPGDYGYT
TRBV6-1	TRBJ2-7	13	ASSEIKREGPEQY
TRBV4-1	TRBJ1-1	11	ASRRELDTEAF
TRBV28	TRBJ2-7	13	ASSLRTSGRASKY
TRBV6-4	TRBJ1-2	11	ASSESGFYGYT